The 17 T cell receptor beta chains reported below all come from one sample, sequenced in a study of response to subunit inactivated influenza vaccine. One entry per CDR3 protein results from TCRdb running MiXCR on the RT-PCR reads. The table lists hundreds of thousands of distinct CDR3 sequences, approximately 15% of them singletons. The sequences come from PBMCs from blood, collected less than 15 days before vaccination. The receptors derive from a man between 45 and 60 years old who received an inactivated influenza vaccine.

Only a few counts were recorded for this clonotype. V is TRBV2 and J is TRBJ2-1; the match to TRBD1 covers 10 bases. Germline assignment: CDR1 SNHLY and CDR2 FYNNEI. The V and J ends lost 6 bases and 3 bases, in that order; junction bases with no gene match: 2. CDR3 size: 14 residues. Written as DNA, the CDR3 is TGTGCCAGCAGGTGGACAGGGGGCTACAATGAGCAGTTCTTC. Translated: CASRWTGGYNEQFF.

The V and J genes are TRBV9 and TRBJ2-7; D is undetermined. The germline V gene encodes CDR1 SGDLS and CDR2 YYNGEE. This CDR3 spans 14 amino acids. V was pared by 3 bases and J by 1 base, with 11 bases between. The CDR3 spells CASSADGESYEQYF. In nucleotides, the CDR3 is TGTGCCAGCAGCGCGGACGGTGAATCCTACGAGCAGTACTTC. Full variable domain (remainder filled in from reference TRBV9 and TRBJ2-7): DSGVTQTPKHLITATGQRVTLRCSPRSGDLSVYWYQQSLDQGLQFLIQYYNGEERAKGNILERFSAQQFPDLHSELNLSSLELGDSALYFCASSADGESYEQYFGPGTRLTVT.

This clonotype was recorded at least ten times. The CDR3 loop is CASKKTGDTEAFF. In DNA form, the CDR3 reads TGTGCCAGCAAAAAGACAGGGGACACTGAAGCTTTCTTT. J is TRBJ1-1 and V is TRBV2; 8 positions agree with TRBD1. This CDR3 is 13 amino acids long. From germline, CDR1 is SNHLY and CDR2 FYNNEI. V gave up 7 bases and J gave up 3 bases; unmatched junction bases: 4.

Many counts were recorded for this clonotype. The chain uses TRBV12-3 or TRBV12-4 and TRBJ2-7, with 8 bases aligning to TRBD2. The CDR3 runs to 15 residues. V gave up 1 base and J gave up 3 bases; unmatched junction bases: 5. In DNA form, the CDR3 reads TGTGCCAGCAGTTTAGTGGGACTAGATTACTACGAGCAGTACTTC. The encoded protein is CASSLVGLDYYEQYF.

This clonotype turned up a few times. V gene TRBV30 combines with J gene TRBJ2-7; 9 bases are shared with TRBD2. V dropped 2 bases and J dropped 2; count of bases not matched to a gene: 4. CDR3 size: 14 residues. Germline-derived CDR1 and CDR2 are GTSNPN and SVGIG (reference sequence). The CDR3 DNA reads TGTGCCTGGAGTCCCGCTAGCGGGACCTACGAGCAGTACTTC. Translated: CAWSPASGTYEQYF.

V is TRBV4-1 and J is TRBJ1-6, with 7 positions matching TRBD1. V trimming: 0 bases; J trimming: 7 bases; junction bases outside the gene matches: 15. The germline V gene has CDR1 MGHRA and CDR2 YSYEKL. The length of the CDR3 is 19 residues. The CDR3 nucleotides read TGCGCCAGCAGCCAAGAAAGCCACCGCCCGGGACAGCGCAATTCACCCCTCCACTTT. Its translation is CASSQESHRPGQRNSPLHF.

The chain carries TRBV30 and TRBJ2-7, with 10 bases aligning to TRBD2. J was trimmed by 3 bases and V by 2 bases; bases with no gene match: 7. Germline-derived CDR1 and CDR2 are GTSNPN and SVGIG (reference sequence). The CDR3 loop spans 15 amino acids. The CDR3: CAWSPGLAGVYEQYF. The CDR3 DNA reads TGTGCCTGGAGTCCTGGTCTAGCGGGGGTCTACGAGCAGTACTTC.

As DNA, the CDR3 is TGCGCCAGCAGCCCTCGCAAAGGCAGAAACTATGGCTACACCTTC. This encodes CASSPRKGRNYGYTF. The chain couples TRBV4-3 to TRBJ1-2; D is uncertain. The V end lost 4 bases, the J end lost 2 bases, and 14 bases lay between the germline ends. Looked up from germline, CDR1 is LGHNA and CDR2 is YSLEER. The CDR3 runs to 15 residues.

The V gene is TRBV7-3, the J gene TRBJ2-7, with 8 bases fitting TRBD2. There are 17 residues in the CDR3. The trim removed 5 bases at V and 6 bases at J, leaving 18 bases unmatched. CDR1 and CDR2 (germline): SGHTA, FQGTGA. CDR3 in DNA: TGTGCCAGCAGCGTCTCCGGCCGGGGAGCGGGAGATCCCGAGCAGTACTTC. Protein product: CASSVSGRGAGDPEQYF.

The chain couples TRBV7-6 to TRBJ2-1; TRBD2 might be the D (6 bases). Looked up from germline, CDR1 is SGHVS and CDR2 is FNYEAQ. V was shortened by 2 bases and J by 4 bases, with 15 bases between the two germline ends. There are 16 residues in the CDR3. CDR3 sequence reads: CASSLLANQGYNEQFF. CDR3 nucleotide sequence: TGTGCCAGCAGCTTACTAGCGAATCAAGGGTACAATGAGCAGTTCTTC.

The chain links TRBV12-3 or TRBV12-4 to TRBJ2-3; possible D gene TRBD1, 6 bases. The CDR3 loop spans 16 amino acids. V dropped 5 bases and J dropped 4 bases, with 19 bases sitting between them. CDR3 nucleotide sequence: TGTGCCAGCAGTCTCAGGGGATATCGCTTCGCAGATACGCAGTATTTT. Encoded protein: CASSLRGYRFADTQYF.

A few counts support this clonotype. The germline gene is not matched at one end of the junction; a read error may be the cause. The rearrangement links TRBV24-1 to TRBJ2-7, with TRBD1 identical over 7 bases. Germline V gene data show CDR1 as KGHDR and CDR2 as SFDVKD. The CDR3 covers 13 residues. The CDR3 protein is CTTSEQGSYEQYF. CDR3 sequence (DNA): TGTACCACCAGTGAACAGGGGTCCTACGAGCAGTACTTC.

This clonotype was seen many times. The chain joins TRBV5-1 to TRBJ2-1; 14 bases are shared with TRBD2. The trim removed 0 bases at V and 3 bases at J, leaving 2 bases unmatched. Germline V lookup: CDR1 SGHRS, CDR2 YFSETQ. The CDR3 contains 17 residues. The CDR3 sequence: CASSLGTSGRIYNEQFF. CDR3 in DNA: TGCGCCAGCAGCTTGGGGACTAGCGGGAGGATCTACAATGAGCAGTTCTTC.

The CDR3 DNA sequence: TGTGCCAGCAGTTTATATGGCCTAGCGGGCCTAACCGGGGAGCTGTTTTTT. Its protein product is CASSLYGLAGLTGELFF. The rearrangement joins TRBV28 to TRBJ2-2, with 8 nucleotides matching TRBD2. Trimming removed 1 base from V and 5 bases from J; junction bases left unmatched: 9. The CDR3 extends over 17 amino acids. In germline, CDR1 is MDHEN, CDR2 SYDVKM.

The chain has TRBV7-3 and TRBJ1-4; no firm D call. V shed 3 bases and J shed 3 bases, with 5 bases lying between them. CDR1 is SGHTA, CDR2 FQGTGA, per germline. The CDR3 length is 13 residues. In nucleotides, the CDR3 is TGTGCCAGCAGCTTTGGTCCTAATGAAAAACTGTTTTTT. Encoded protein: CASSFGPNEKLFF. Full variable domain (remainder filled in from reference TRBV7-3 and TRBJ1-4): GAGVSQTPSNKVTEKGKYVELRCDPISGHTALYWYRQSLGQGPEFLIYFQGTGAADDSGLPNDRFFAVRPEGSVSTLKIQRTERGDSAVYLCASSFGPNEKLFFGSGTQLSVL.

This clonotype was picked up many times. In DNA, the CDR3 is TGTGCCAGCAGGCCCTTACTACGAGAGCAGTTCTTC. Protein: CASRPLLREQFF. The J gene is TRBJ2-1, the V gene TRBV28; D call uncertain. This CDR3 contains 12 residues. Between the trimmed V and J ends, which lost 6 bases and 10 bases, there was a span of 13 bases. Germline lookup yields CDR1 MDHEN and CDR2 SYDVKM.

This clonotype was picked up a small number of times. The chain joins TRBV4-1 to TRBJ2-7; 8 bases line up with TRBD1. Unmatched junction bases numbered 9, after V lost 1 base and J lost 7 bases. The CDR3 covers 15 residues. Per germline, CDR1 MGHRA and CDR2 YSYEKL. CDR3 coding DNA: TGCGCCAGCAGCCAAGCCCCGACAGGGGCCGGAGAGCAGTACTTC. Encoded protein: CASSQAPTGAGEQYF.